A single sample is the source of the 22 T cell receptor beta chains below, sequenced in a study of blood T cell repertoires in COVID-19. Here immunoSEQ multiplex PCR was the method, and the copy in TCRdb shows in-frame clones only, minus some. The table shows some 200,000 clones, with 87% occurring only once. Sequenced material: peripheral blood. These receptors were obtained from a man in his fifties or sixties with active or convalescent COVID-19.

The chain combines TRBV9 with TRBJ2-7, with no clear D. Germline-derived CDR1 and CDR2 are SGDLS and YYNGEE. The CDR3 runs to 14 residues. The V end lost 0 bases, the J end lost 7 bases, and 14 bases lay between the germline ends. The CDR3 loop reads CASSVDPRSGEQYF. In DNA, the CDR3 is TGTGCCAGCAGCGTAGATCCCAGGTCTGGGGAGCAGTACTTC.

The gene calls are TRBV19 and TRBJ2-3; 11 positions match TRBD2. V shed 3 bases, J shed 2 bases, and the junction held 4 bases outside the gene matches. Germline CDR1 and CDR2: LNHDA and SQIVND (reference sequence). The CDR3 runs to 16 residues. CDR3 amino acids: CASSMRLAGSTDTQYF. DNA of the CDR3: TGTGCCAGTAGTATGAGACTAGCGGGATCCACAGATACGCAGTATTTT.

This chain links TRBV24-1 with TRBJ1-1; 7 nucleotides agree with TRBD1. The length of the CDR3 is 13 residues. The germline gives CDR1 KGHDR, CDR2 SFDVKD. V shed 7 bases, J shed 3 bases, and the junction held 4 bases outside the gene matches. DNA of the CDR3: TGTGCCACCAGGGAAACAGGGGACACTGAAGCTTTCTTT. Its protein product is CATRETGDTEAFF.

The CDR3 sequence is CATSTSGSSYEQYF. CDR3 nucleotides: TGTGCCACCTCTACTAGCGGGTCTTCCTACGAGCAGTACTTC. The chain has TRBV15 and TRBJ2-7, with TRBD2 identical over 9 bases. The V segment lost 8 bases and the J segment 1 base; nucleotides outside the gene matches: 6. The CDR3 length is 14 residues. Germline CDR1 is LNHNV and CDR2 is YYDKDF (reference sequence).

The rearrangement joins TRBV23-1 to TRBJ1-5; D possibly corresponds to TRBD1 (6 bases). TRBV23-1 is an ORF, and what it does is uncertain. Trimming cost V 0 bases and J 7 bases, with 13 bases left between them. The CDR3 is made up of 15 amino acids. The CDR3 bases are TGCGCCAGCAGTCAATCGAGAGGGGGAGGGCAGCCCCAGCATTTT. It codes for CASSQSRGGGQPQHF.

This chain links TRBV5-1 with TRBJ2-7; 8 bases align to TRBD2. Germline CDR1 SGHRS, CDR2 YFSETQ. V dropped 4 bases and J dropped 0; count of bases not matched to a gene: 6. The CDR3 consists of 15 residues. Here the CDR3 reads CASSPVAGSSYEQYF. The CDR3 bases are TGCGCCAGCAGCCCGGTAGCGGGGAGCTCCTACGAGCAGTACTTC.

The gene calls are TRBV4-1 and TRBJ1-1, with 10 bases that match TRBD1. Looked up from germline, CDR1 is MGHRA and CDR2 is YSYEKL. The length of the CDR3 is 15 residues. Trimming removed 1 base from V and 3 bases from J; junction bases left unmatched: 2. The CDR3 loop is CASSQGGQGYTEAFF. The CDR3 nucleotides are TGCGCCAGCAGCCAAGGGGGACAGGGGTACACTGAAGCTTTCTTT.

The V gene is TRBV7-9, the J gene TRBJ1-5; 7 positions agree with TRBD1. The ends lost 5 bases at V and 8 bases at J; junction bases unmatched: 6. This CDR3 has 13 amino acids. Germline CDR1 SEHNR, CDR2 FQNEAQ (reference sequence). The chain's CDR3 is CASSAYRGEPQHF. The DNA of the CDR3 is TGTGCCAGCAGCGCGTACAGGGGAGAGCCCCAGCATTTT.

The chain employs TRBV18 and TRBJ2-7; 8 nucleotides line up with TRBD1. Germline assignment: CDR1 KGHSH and CDR2 LQKENI. The CDR3 extends over 14 amino acids. V was clipped by 2 bases and J by 7 bases; unmatched bases: 7. CDR3 sequence reads: CASSPRTGSEEQYF. Written as DNA, the CDR3 is TGTGCCAGCTCACCAAGGACAGGGTCTGAAGAGCAGTACTTC. The full variable domain, completed using reference TRBV18 and TRBJ2-7, is NAGVMQNPRHLVRRRGQEARLRCSPMKGHSHVYWYRQLPEEGLKFMVYLQKENIIDESGMPKERFSAEFPKEGPSILRIQQVVRGDSAAYFCASSPRTGSEEQYFGPGTRLTVT.

The chain couples TRBV5-1 to TRBJ2-3, with 13 bases fitting TRBD2. Trimming at V came to 4 bases and at J to 2 bases, leaving 4 bases not matched to a gene. Germline CDR1 and CDR2: SGHRS and YFSETQ. This CDR3 has 16 residues. The CDR3 here is CASSQGTSGNTDTQYF. As DNA, the CDR3 is TGCGCCAGCAGCCAAGGGACTAGCGGGAACACAGATACGCAGTATTTT.

V is TRBV5-6 and J is TRBJ1-3; TRBD1 matches at 8 bases. CDR1 and CDR2 from the germline V gene are SGHDT and YYEEEE. V was clipped by 0 bases and J by 0 bases; unmatched bases: 5. The CDR3 is 17 residues long. The CDR3 reads CASSLAAGGLSGNTIYF. CDR3 DNA sequence: TGTGCCAGCAGCTTGGCGGCAGGGGGCCTCTCTGGAAACACCATATATTTT.

The rearrangement joins TRBV4-1 to TRBJ1-1; 9 positions agree with TRBD1. The trim removed 0 bases at V and 8 bases at J, leaving 10 bases unmatched. Germline values: CDR1 MGHRA, CDR2 YSYEKL. The CDR3 sequence is 16 residues long. The chain's CDR3 is CASSQDRWDRALEAFF. In DNA, the CDR3 is TGCGCCAGCAGCCAAGATAGGTGGGACAGGGCTTTGGAAGCTTTCTTT.

V is TRBV19 and J is TRBJ2-3, with 7 bases identical to TRBD2. Germline-derived CDR1 and CDR2 are LNHDA and SQIVND (reference sequence). The length of the CDR3 is 13 residues. Trimming cost V 8 bases and J 1 base; bases outside gene matches: 3. The CDR3 spells CASGAGGTDTQYF. The CDR3 DNA reads TGTGCCAGTGGGGCGGGGGGCACAGATACGCAGTATTTT.

This chain joins TRBV10-3 and TRBJ2-7; 9 positions match TRBD1. With 6 bases clipped from V and 7 bases from J, the junction kept 13 bases outside the gene matches. The CDR3 totals 15 residues. Germline V gene data show CDR1 as ENHRY and CDR2 as SYGVKD. For the CDR3, the DNA is TGTGCCATCAGACTACATAGGGACAGGGCGGATGAGCAGTACTTC. Amino acids: CAIRLHRDRADEQYF.

This chain joins TRBV28 and TRBJ2-3; TRBD2 agrees at 14 bases. The ends lost 11 bases at V and 5 bases at J; junction bases unmatched: 6. This CDR3 contains 14 residues. CDR1 and CDR2 from the germline V gene are MDHEN and SYDVKM. Here the CDR3 reads CASTSGGARDTQYF. In DNA, the CDR3 is TGTGCCTCGACTAGCGGGGGGGCGAGAGATACGCAGTATTTT.

V usage is TRBV4-2 and J usage is TRBJ1-1, with a possible D match to TRBD1 (6 bases). The length of the CDR3 is 16 residues. Germline CDR1 and CDR2: LGHNA and YNFKEQ. The V gene lost 1 base and the J gene lost 0 bases, with 12 bases spanning the gap. For the CDR3, the DNA is TGTGCCAGCAGCCAAGGGGCGACAGGCATGAACACTGAAGCTTTCTTT. Amino acid sequence: CASSQGATGMNTEAFF.

J is TRBJ2-1 and V is TRBV2; the match to TRBD2 covers 11 bases. This CDR3 has 15 residues. The V and J ends lost 1 base and 5 bases, in that order; junction bases with no gene match: 1. Germline assignment: CDR1 SNHLY and CDR2 FYNNEI. For the CDR3, the DNA is TGTGCCAGCAGTGAAGATAGCGGGGGGGACAATGAGCAGTTCTTC. Translated, it gives CASSEDSGGDNEQFF.

This clone came up once. The rearrangement uses TRBV6-1 and TRBJ1-5; D possibly corresponds to TRBD1 (5 bases). V dropped 1 base and J dropped 3 bases, with 10 bases sitting between them. Per germline, CDR1 MNHNS and CDR2 SASEGT. The CDR3 runs to 15 residues. CDR3 loop: CASSEDGGPNQPQHF. The CDR3 DNA reads as TGTGCCAGCAGTGAAGACGGGGGACCCAATCAGCCCCAGCATTTT.

The chain carries TRBV10-2 and TRBJ2-1; 11 bases line up with TRBD1. This CDR3 is built from 16 residues. Losses at the gene ends were 5 bases for V and 2 bases for J; bases not matched to a gene: 5. Germline values: CDR1 WSHSY, CDR2 SAAADI. CDR3 residues: CASSSPGQGAYNEQFF. The CDR3 DNA is TGCGCCAGCAGTTCCCCGGGACAGGGGGCCTACAATGAGCAGTTCTTC.

The chain uses TRBV10-3 and TRBJ2-7; 10 bases map to TRBD1. This CDR3 region has 13 residues. Per the germline V gene, CDR1 is ENHRY and CDR2 is SYGVKD. After removal of 6 bases from V and 7 bases from J, the junction contained 6 bases not matched to a gene. DNA of the CDR3: TGTGCCATCAGCGGGACAGGGGCTAAAGAGCAGTACTTC. It yields the protein CAISGTGAKEQYF.

This clone showed up just a few times. The chain recombines TRBV27 with TRBJ1-2; maybe TRBD1 (6 bases). The CDR3 length is 17 residues. Per the germline V gene, CDR1 is MNHEY and CDR2 is SMNVEV (reference sequence). Deletions cut 5 bases from V and 0 bases from J, with 19 bases between. DNA of the CDR3: TGTGCCAGCAGTGCTCGATCGGGGTCAGGGGCTAACTATGGCTACACCTTC. It encodes CASSARSGSGANYGYTF.

V usage is TRBV11-1 and J usage is TRBJ1-1, with D maybe TRBD1 (5 bases). V was pared by 6 bases and J by 4 bases, with 12 bases between. CDR3 length: 13 amino acids. Germline V gives CDR1 SGHAT, CDR2 FQDESV (reference sequence). In DNA, the CDR3 is TGTGCCAGCAGTTTGGCTAGGGGCACTGAAGCTTTCTTT. Amino acids: CASSLARGTEAFF.